Following are 12 T cell receptor beta chains from one sample sequenced in a study of cytomegalovirus exposure and HLA in healthy donors. PCR was performed using 60 Vbeta and 13 Jbeta primers. Assay: immunoSEQ multiplex PCR; the TCRdb copy retains only in-frame clones and omits some. Of about 99,000 clones in the sample, over 60% were seen once. The sequencing input was PBMCs. The receptors were gathered from a man aged 60 to 69 in good health and CMV-seropositive.

V and J are TRBV6-4 and TRBJ2-5; 8 bases align to TRBD1. TRBJ2-7 matches the DNA end more closely, so the J call is doubtful. CDR3 length equals 13 residues. The germline V gene has CDR1 MRHNA and CDR2 SNTAGT. The CDR3 reads CANDRGAVYEQYF. CDR3 in DNA: TGTGCCAACGACAGGGGAGCGGTCTACGAGCAGTACTTC.

The genes are TRBV27 and TRBJ2-5; tentatively, D is TRBD2 (5 bases). The DNA end lines up better with TRBJ2-7; the J call may be wrong. The CDR3 consists of 13 residues. Germline CDR1 and CDR2: MNHEY and SMNVEV (reference sequence). The CDR3 bases are TGTGCCAGCAGTCTGTATAGCGATTACGAGCAGTACTTC. Translated: CASSLYSDYEQYF.

This chain connects TRBV27 to TRBJ2-2; D unclear. Germline values: CDR1 MNHEY, CDR2 SMNVEV (reference sequence). Trimming left V 0 bases short and J 6 bases short, with 5 bases between. The CDR3 loop spans 13 amino acids. CDR3 amino acids: CASSLSEPGELFF. DNA of the CDR3: TGTGCCAGCAGTTTATCGGAGCCCGGGGAGCTGTTTTTT.

The chain uses TRBV2 and TRBJ2-7, with TRBD2 identical over 12 bases. Germline V CDR1 and CDR2: SNHLY, FYNNEI. The CDR3 is 16 amino acids. Germline trimming cut 6 bases from V and 4 bases from J; bases unmatched to any gene: 10. The CDR3 is CASRPKTSGGPYEQYF. DNA for the CDR3: TGTGCCAGCAGACCAAAGACTAGCGGGGGCCCTTACGAGCAGTACTTC.

This clone has only a few counts. This chain links TRBV21-1 with TRBJ2-7; the table calls TRBD1, which could not be checked here. TRBV21-1 is annotated as a pseudogene. The CDR3 covers 18 residues. The CDR3 DNA is TGTGCCAGCAGCAAAGCTAACGTCCGGGACAGGGGCTTCTACGAGCAGTACTTC. Translation gives CASSKANVRDRGFYEQYF.

The sample holds a few counts of this clone. The rearrangement links TRBV7-2 to TRBJ2-7; TRBD2 aligns across 12 bases. The V segment lost 1 base and the J segment 6 bases; nucleotides outside the gene matches: 7. Germline CDR1 reads SGHTA; CDR2 reads FQGNSA. The CDR3 loop spans 16 amino acids. The CDR3 sequence: CASSLELAGGVREQYF. DNA for the CDR3: TGTGCCAGCAGCTTAGAACTAGCGGGGGGTGTACGCGAGCAGTACTTC.

This chain links TRBV7-6 with TRBJ2-1; 9 bases align to TRBD2. Looked up from germline, CDR1 is SGHVS and CDR2 is FNYEAQ. Trimming cost V 0 bases and J 7 bases; bases outside gene matches: 1. This CDR3 comprises 14 residues. CDR3 protein: CASSLAAGGNEQFF. The CDR3 nucleotides read TGTGCCAGCAGCTTAGCAGCGGGGGGAAATGAGCAGTTCTTC.

The genes are TRBV29-1 and TRBJ2-1; 9 bases line up with TRBD2. Germline V lookup: CDR1 SQVTM, CDR2 ANQGSEA. The CDR3 covers 14 residues. The junction had 5 bases not matched to a gene; V was cut back by 3 bases and J by 5 bases. In DNA, the CDR3 is TGCAGCGTTGACGAGCGGGGGGCAAACAATGAGCAGTTCTTC. Encoded protein: CSVDERGANNEQFF.

V and J are TRBV27 and TRBJ2-5, with 8 bases matching TRBD1. This CDR3 contains 15 residues. The junction had 13 bases not matched to a gene; V was cut back by 8 bases and J by 5 bases. CDR1 and CDR2 from the germline V gene are MNHEY and SMNVEV (reference sequence). The CDR3 loop is CASCPDQGAGETQYF. In DNA form, the CDR3 reads TGTGCCAGCTGCCCGGACCAGGGGGCTGGTGAGACCCAGTACTTC.

The V call is TRBV21-1, the J call TRBJ1-5. TRBV21-1 is an annotated pseudogene. The length of the CDR3 is 16 residues. The CDR3 protein is CASSKGMGSSSQPQHF. The CDR3 DNA reads as TGTGCCAGCAGCAAAGGTATGGGGAGTAGCAGTCAGCCCCAGCATTTT.

For this clone: The germline gene is not matched at one end of the junction; a read error may be the cause. This chain joins TRBV28 and TRBJ1-5; perhaps TRBD1 as D (6 bases). The germline V gene encodes CDR1 MDHEN and CDR2 SYDVKM. CDR3 size: 15 residues. Here the CDR3 reads CASSLSLGGAQLQHF. The DNA for the CDR3 is TGTGCCAGCAGTTTATCCTTAGGGGGGGCCCAGCTCCAGCATTTT.

The chain employs TRBV15 and TRBJ1-1, with TRBD1 matching 7 bases. V shed 1 base and J 4 bases; nucleotides not matched to a gene: 3. Per the germline V gene, CDR1 is LNHNV and CDR2 is YYDKDF (reference sequence). This CDR3 has 14 amino acids. The CDR3 DNA reads TGTGCCACCAGCAGAGTAAGACAGGGCACTGAAGCTTTCTTT. This gives the protein CATSRVRQGTEAFF.